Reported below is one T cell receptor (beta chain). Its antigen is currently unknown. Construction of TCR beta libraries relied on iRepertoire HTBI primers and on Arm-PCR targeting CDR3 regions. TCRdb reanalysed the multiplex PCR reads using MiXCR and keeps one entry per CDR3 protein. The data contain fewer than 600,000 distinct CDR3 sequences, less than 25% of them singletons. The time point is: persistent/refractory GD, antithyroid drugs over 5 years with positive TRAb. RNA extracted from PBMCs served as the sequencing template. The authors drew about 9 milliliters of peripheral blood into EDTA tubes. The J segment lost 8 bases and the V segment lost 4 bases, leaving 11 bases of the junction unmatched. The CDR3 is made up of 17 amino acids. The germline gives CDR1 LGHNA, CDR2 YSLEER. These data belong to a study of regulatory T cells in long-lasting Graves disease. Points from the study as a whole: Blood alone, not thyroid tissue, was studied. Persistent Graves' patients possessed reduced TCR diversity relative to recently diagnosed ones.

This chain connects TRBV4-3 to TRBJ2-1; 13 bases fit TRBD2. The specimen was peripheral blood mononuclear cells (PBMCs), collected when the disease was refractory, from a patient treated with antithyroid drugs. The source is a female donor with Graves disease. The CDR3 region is CASSPGLAGETGDEQFF. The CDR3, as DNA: TGCGCCAGCAGCCCCGGACTAGCGGGAGAAACGGGGGATGAGCAGTTCTTC.